These 9 T cell receptor beta chains came from one sample sequenced in a study of PD-1 blockade in classical Hodgkin lymphoma. Each of the patients experienced relapse following autologous stem cell transplantation, and their brentuximab vedotin exposure differed. Some clones are missing from TCRdb's copy, which holds only in-frame ones; the method was immunoSEQ multiplex PCR. The sample has about 26,000 clones, around 69% seen once; the top ten hold approximately 12%. The sequencing used peripheral blood mononuclear cells (PBMCs), collected before the second cycle of nivolumab. The receptors come from a human donor with classical Hodgkin lymphoma.

V gene TRBV10-3 combines with J gene TRBJ2-6, with D tentatively TRBD2 (6 bases). Germline V CDR1 and CDR2: ENHRY, SYGVKD. The CDR3 contains 15 residues. V gave up 2 bases and J gave up 2 bases, with 7 bases separating them. CDR3 amino acids: CAISETGAGANVLTF. The CDR3 DNA reads TGTGCCATCAGTGAGACGGGGGCTGGGGCCAACGTCCTGACTTTC.

The chain links TRBV7-2 to TRBJ2-1; D might be TRBD2 (5 bases). Germline CDR1 reads SGHTA; CDR2 reads FQGNSA. V dropped 2 bases and J dropped 2 bases, with 7 bases sitting between them. The CDR3 is 14 residues long. The CDR3 bases are TGTGCCAGCAGCTTAAGCGGAACCTACAATGAGCAGTTCTTC. The encoded protein is CASSLSGTYNEQFF. Variable domain in full (rest from reference TRBV7-2 and TRBJ2-1): GAGVSQSPSNKVTEKGKDVELRCDPISGHTALYWYRQSLGQGLEFLIYFQGNSAPDKSGLPSDRFSAERTGGSVSTLTIQRTQQEDSAVYLCASSLSGTYNEQFFGPGTRLTVL.

The V call is TRBV30, the J call TRBJ1-5; possible D gene TRBD1, 6 bases. V gave up 2 bases and J gave up 2 bases, with 10 bases separating them. The CDR3 runs to 14 residues. Germline assignment: CDR1 GTSNPN and CDR2 SVGIG (reference sequence). CDR3 bases: TGTGCCTGGAGTTTCCGGACAGGCAATCAGCCCCAGCATTTT. Amino acid sequence: CAWSFRTGNQPQHF.

This chain connects TRBV18 to TRBJ2-5; TRBD1 matches at 9 bases. Germline CDR1 and CDR2: KGHSH and LQKENI. J lost 7 bases, V lost 0 bases, and 6 bases had no gene match. The CDR3 sequence is 15 residues long. CDR3 protein: CASSPPGQGLGTQYF. CDR3 in DNA: TGTGCCAGCTCACCACCGGGACAGGGCTTAGGGACCCAGTACTTC.

This clone showed up just a few times. The chain is built from TRBV4-3 and TRBJ2-1; D is uncertain. The CDR3 runs 13 residues. Looked up from germline, CDR1 is LGHNA and CDR2 is YSLEER. Trimming cost V 0 bases and J 6 bases, with 6 bases left between them. The DNA for the CDR3 is TGCGCCAGCAGCCAAGATTCGGGCAATGAGCAGTTCTTC. It encodes CASSQDSGNEQFF.

V is TRBV30 and J is TRBJ2-1; 11 bases agree with TRBD1. The CDR3 sequence is 14 residues long. V lost 4 bases and J lost 7; bases outside the gene matches: 6. Germline assignment: CDR1 GTSNPN and CDR2 SVGIG (reference sequence). The CDR3 sequence is CAWNEGQGGNEQFF. The CDR3 DNA follows: TGTGCCTGGAATGAGGGACAGGGGGGGAATGAGCAGTTCTTC.

The rearrangement links TRBV5-1 to TRBJ2-5; D is unclear. The germline CDR1 and CDR2 sequences are SGHRS and YFSETQ. V lost 2 bases and J lost 1, with 0 bases in between. The CDR3 totals 11 residues. The CDR3, as DNA: TGCGCCAGCAGCTTCCAAGAGACCCAGTACTTC. As protein: CASSFQETQYF.

This chain joins TRBV6-6 and TRBJ2-7, with D possibly TRBD1 on 5 matching bases. Trimming pared 5 bases from V and 3 bases from J, leaving 14 bases between. Per germline, CDR1 MNHNY and CDR2 SVGAGI (reference sequence). The CDR3 length is 14 residues. CDR3 amino acids: CASSQGTVNYEQYF. The CDR3 DNA reads TGTGCCAGCAGTCAGGGTACGGTTAACTACGAGCAGTACTTC.

The chain joins TRBV5-1 to TRBJ1-6; 7 positions match TRBD1. Trimming at V came to 2 bases and at J to 8 bases, leaving 1 base not matched to a gene. This CDR3 is 13 amino acids long. The germline V gene has CDR1 SGHRS and CDR2 YFSETQ. The CDR3 loop reads CASSFGTDSPLHF. The CDR3 DNA sequence: TGCGCCAGCAGCTTTGGGACAGATTCACCCCTCCACTTT. The variable domain in full, with the rest retrieved from reference TRBV5-1 and TRBJ1-6, is KAGVTQTPRYLIKTRGQQVTLSCSPISGHRSVSWYQQTPGQGLQFLFEYFSETQRNKGNFPGRFSGRQFSNSRSEMNVSTLELGDSALYLCASSFGTDSPLHFGNGTRLTVT.